The source of this T cell receptor beta chain is a study of shared clonotypes between healthy human individuals. TCRdb's table, derived via immunoSEQ multiplex PCR, lists solely in-frame clones and lacks some. Here the sample spans 2.3 million or so clones, 85% to 95% being singletons. Germline V gives CDR1 MDHEN, CDR2 SYDVKM. The V end was cut by 5 bases, the J end by 8 bases, with 12 bases between. This CDR3 has 13 amino acids. The CD4+ fraction was divided into a CD45RA+ naive subset and a CD45RA-negative memory subset. Sequenced material: naive CD4+ T cells from PBMCs. Subset of the sample: CD45RA+ positively selected. The sequence came from a man younger than 30 in good health. Some clones in this sample may be carry-over from other donors' samples. The J gene is TRBJ1-4, the V gene TRBV28; D is possibly TRBD1 (6 bases). The CDR3 coding sequence is TGTGCCAGCAGTAACCAGGGGAGGGAAAAACTGTTTTTT. It is translated as CASSNQGREKLFF.